Shown below are 25 T cell receptor beta chains from a single sample sequenced in a study of spatial heterogeneity in lung cancer (dated by TCRdb to between 2018 and 2021). Preparation of the library involved 5' RACE. Sequencer: NextSeq 500. Clones were called with MiXCR by TCRdb after fastp trimmed the public reads at Q25, and only in-frame beta chains were retained. Every distinct CDR3 protein forms one entry, paired with its most common genes and DNA. Recorded for this sample are under 11,000 distinct CDR3 sequences; 3.5% to 4.5% of them occurred a single time. Around 50% of the sample lies in the top ten. In light of the paper, this sample's time point label describes: sample taken at primary tumor resection. Specimen: PBMCs, collected at surgery. These receptors originate from a female donor with early-stage non-small cell lung cancer.

This clonotype was detected ten times or more. The chain joins TRBV11-1 to TRBJ2-2; TRBD2 matches 7 bases. The germline V gene encodes CDR1 SGHAT and CDR2 FQDESV (reference sequence). The trim removed 1 base at V and 4 bases at J, leaving 3 bases unmatched. This CDR3 is built from 15 residues. The CDR3 spells CASSLGGGRTGELFF. CDR3 in DNA: TGTGCCAGCAGCTTAGGGGGAGGGCGCACCGGGGAGCTGTTTTTT.

This clonotype has ten or more counts. The chain links TRBV12-3 or TRBV12-4 to TRBJ2-1; D is possibly TRBD2 (6 bases). CDR3 length: 13 amino acids. With 0 bases removed from V and 10 bases from J, the gap between germline ends came to 10 bases. CDR3: CASSLAPAGEQFF. The CDR3 DNA reads as TGTGCCAGCAGTTTAGCGCCTGCGGGAGAGCAGTTCTTC.

This clonotype was seen at least ten times. The chain has TRBV7-2 and TRBJ2-5; 7 positions match TRBD2. Looked up from germline, CDR1 is SGHTA and CDR2 is FQGNSA. CDR3 length equals 19 residues. The ends lost 1 base at V and 2 bases at J; junction bases unmatched: 16. The CDR3 loop is CASSLGLISGLVTQETQYF. The CDR3 nucleotides read TGTGCCAGCAGCTTAGGACTAATCTCAGGACTAGTGACACAAGAGACCCAGTACTTC.

The sample holds many counts of this clonotype. The V gene is TRBV4-2, the J gene TRBJ1-4; 8 bases match TRBD1. This CDR3 spans 14 amino acids. CDR1 LGHNA and CDR2 YNFKEQ come from the germline V gene. V shed 4 bases, J shed 5 bases, and the junction held 3 bases outside the gene matches. DNA of the CDR3: TGTGCCAGCAGCCCGGGACAGGCAAATGAAAAACTGTTTTTT. Protein sequence: CASSPGQANEKLFF.

V gene TRBV6-2 or TRBV6-3 combines with J gene TRBJ2-3; 12 nucleotides line up with TRBD2. Trimming took 6 bases from V and 4 from J; bases not matched to a gene: 5. In germline, CDR1 is MNHEY, CDR2 SVGEGT. The CDR3 sequence is 15 residues long. This CDR3 reads CASRRLAGEADTQYF. CDR3 sequence (DNA): TGTGCCAGCAGGCGACTAGCGGGAGAAGCAGATACGCAGTATTTT.

This clonotype was counted ten times or more. The chain couples TRBV20-1 to TRBJ1-5; weak D call: TRBD1 (5 bases). This CDR3 comprises 12 residues. The ends were cut back, 1 base at V and 5 bases at J, with 6 bases in the middle. In germline, CDR1 is DFQATT, CDR2 SNEGSKA (reference sequence). The CDR3 nucleotides read TGCAGTGCTAGAGTAGGGGATCAGCCCCAGCATTTT. Translated, it gives CSARVGDQPQHF.

This clonotype showed up just a few times. The chain employs TRBV28 and TRBJ2-1; D is ambiguous. This CDR3 is built from 14 residues. Trimming left V 1 base short and J 6 bases short, with 10 bases between. Germline-derived CDR1 and CDR2 are MDHEN and SYDVKM. The CDR3 DNA follows: TGTGCCAGCAGTTTATCAAACTCCATCAATGAGCAGTTCTTC. Protein: CASSLSNSINEQFF.

This clonotype was detected many times. The gene calls are TRBV29-1 and TRBJ1-2, with D possibly matching TRBD1 (5 bases). The germline CDR1 and CDR2 sequences are SQVTM and ANQGSEA. Trimming took 7 bases from V and 6 from J, leaving 12 bases between them. The CDR3 has 11 amino acids. This CDR3 is CSARTSHGYTF. The CDR3 nucleotides read TGCAGCGCCCGGACAAGCCATGGCTACACCTTC.

Many counts were recorded for this clonotype. The rearrangement joins TRBV4-3 to TRBJ2-3; D not resolved. The CDR3 is 16 amino acids. The V gene's germline CDR1 is LGHNA and CDR2 YSLEER. Trimming took off 0 bases at V and 3 bases at J, with 13 bases between the two ends. The CDR3 DNA sequence: TGCGCCAGCAGCCAAGATCTTGGGCCTACTACAGATACGCAGTATTTT. Its translation is CASSQDLGPTTDTQYF.

Ten or more counts support this clonotype. The V gene is TRBV10-2, the J gene TRBJ2-3; TRBD2 aligns across 8 bases. Trimming cost V 9 bases and J 2 bases; bases outside gene matches: 10. This CDR3 contains 15 residues. Looked up from germline, CDR1 is WSHSY and CDR2 is SAAADI. The CDR3 here is CASTLAGGFTDTQYF. CDR3 bases: TGCGCCAGTACACTGGCGGGGGGTTTCACAGATACGCAGTATTTT.

This clonotype has at least ten counts. J is TRBJ2-7 and V is TRBV28; D may be TRBD2 (7 bases). V was shortened by 5 bases and J by 0 bases, with 14 bases between the two germline ends. Germline V gene lookup returns CDR1 MDHEN and CDR2 SYDVKM. This CDR3 has 15 amino acids. This CDR3 is CASSLGGGASYEQYF. CDR3 nucleotides: TGTGCCAGCAGTCTCGGAGGGGGGGCCTCCTACGAGCAGTACTTC.

This clonotype showed up many times. V is TRBV5-1 and J is TRBJ2-7; D remains ambiguous. CDR1 and CDR2 (germline): SGHRS, YFSETQ. Trimming shortened V by 4 bases and J by 1 base, and 9 bases separated the two germline ends. The CDR3 spans 13 residues. CDR3 DNA sequence: TGCGCCAGCAGCGGAAGTGTTTCCTACGAGCAGTACTTC. Translation gives CASSGSVSYEQYF. Full variable domain (missing parts from reference TRBV5-1 and TRBJ2-7): KAGVTQTPRYLIKTRGQQVTLSCSPISGHRSVSWYQQTPGQGLQFLFEYFSETQRNKGNFPGRFSGRQFSNSRSEMNVSTLELGDSALYLCASSGSVSYEQYFGPGTRLTVT.

This clonotype was counted at least ten times. The V call is TRBV5-1, the J call TRBJ1-1; possibly TRBD1 for D (6 bases). The CDR3 loop spans 15 amino acids. The germline gives CDR1 SGHRS, CDR2 YFSETQ. The V end was cut by 0 bases, the J end by 5 bases, with 14 bases between. CDR3 in DNA: TGCGCCAGCAGCTTGGATTGGGGGGCCGGGACTGAAGCTTTCTTT. It is translated as CASSLDWGAGTEAFF. Looking up the rest from reference TRBV5-1 and TRBJ1-1 gives the full variable domain: KAGVTQTPRYLIKTRGQQVTLSCSPISGHRSVSWYQQTPGQGLQFLFEYFSETQRNKGNFPGRFSGRQFSNSRSEMNVSTLELGDSALYLCASSLDWGAGTEAFFGQGTRLTVV.

This clonotype was observed at least ten times. This sequence joins TRBV19 and TRBJ1-1; no definite D call. The CDR3 contains 13 residues. Germline-derived CDR1 and CDR2 are LNHDA and SQIVND (reference sequence). V was shortened by 4 bases and J by 0 bases, with 6 bases between the two germline ends. The DNA of the CDR3 is TGTGCCAGTAGTACAGGAGTGAACACTGAAGCTTTCTTT. This sequence encodes CASSTGVNTEAFF.

The chain joins TRBV5-1 to TRBJ2-1; 7 nucleotides agree with TRBD1. Germline V gene lookup returns CDR1 SGHRS and CDR2 YFSETQ. The CDR3 sequence is 15 residues long. The ends lost 4 bases at V and 1 base at J; junction bases unmatched: 5. As DNA, the CDR3 is TGCGCCAGCAGCCCGACAGGGTTTTCCTACAATGAGCAGTTCTTC. This sequence encodes CASSPTGFSYNEQFF.

This clonotype came up many times. The V gene is TRBV23-1, the J gene TRBJ2-5; possibly TRBD2 for D (5 bases). TRBV23-1 is labeled an ORF, and its function is uncertain. CDR3 length: 16 residues. V was pared by 1 base and J by 4 bases, with 16 bases between. The CDR3 reads CASSQFAEDPPETQYF. CDR3 sequence (DNA): TGCGCCAGCAGTCAATTTGCGGAGGACCCACCAGAGACCCAGTACTTC.

This clonotype was counted many times. This chain links TRBV4-2 with TRBJ2-3, with TRBD1 matching 7 bases. This CDR3 is 14 amino acids long. V lost 3 bases and J lost 2; bases outside the gene matches: 2. Germline loops: CDR1 LGHNA, CDR2 YNFKEQ. The CDR3: CASSQGTDTDTQYF. Here the CDR3 DNA reads TGTGCCAGCAGCCAGGGGACAGACACAGATACGCAGTATTTT.

This clonotype was detected many times. The J gene is TRBJ1-6, the V gene TRBV5-1; D possibly corresponds to TRBD1 (6 bases). The germline CDR1 and CDR2 sequences are SGHRS and YFSETQ. The CDR3 is 17 residues long. The germline V and J ends were trimmed by 0 bases and 7 bases, with 17 bases remaining between them. CDR3 protein: CASSLESPAGANSPLHF. CDR3 bases: TGCGCCAGCAGCTTGGAGAGTCCGGCAGGGGCGAATTCACCCCTCCACTTT.

Judged by abundance, this clonotype is medium-sized (0.01 to 0.1%). The gene calls are TRBV28 and TRBJ2-1; 13 bases map to TRBD2. After removal of 6 bases from V and 4 bases from J, the junction contained 6 bases not matched to a gene. Germline V lookup: CDR1 MDHEN, CDR2 SYDVKM. This CDR3 region has 16 residues. The CDR3 DNA is TGTGCCAGCAGACGACCGGGACTAGCGGGGTACAATGAGCAGTTCTTC. Its translation: CASRRPGLAGYNEQFF.

The sample holds many counts of this clonotype. The chain recombines TRBV2 with TRBJ2-7, with D hard to call. This CDR3 spans 14 amino acids. Germline values: CDR1 SNHLY, CDR2 FYNNEI. V was pared by 9 bases and J by 1 base, with 16 bases between. CDR3 residues: CASLKGTESYEQYF. DNA of the CDR3: TGTGCCAGTCTGAAAGGAACGGAGTCCTACGAGCAGTACTTC.

This clonotype has a count of ten or more. The gene calls are TRBV20-1 and TRBJ2-3; 7 nucleotides line up with TRBD1. This CDR3 comprises 17 residues. The V gene end was trimmed by 4 bases and the J gene end by 4 bases; junction bases not matched to a gene: 17. Looked up from germline, CDR1 is DFQATT and CDR2 is SNEGSKA (reference sequence). CDR3 bases: TGCAGTGCTACCCGACTTGAGACAGGGATTGTTGCAGATACGCAGTATTTT. Protein product: CSATRLETGIVADTQYF.

This clonotype was seen repeatedly, ten times or more. The chain employs TRBV7-3 and TRBJ1-5; D gene uncertain. The CDR3 spans 13 residues. The V gene lost 2 bases and the J gene lost 4 bases, with 6 bases spanning the gap. Per the germline V gene, CDR1 is SGHTA and CDR2 is FQGTGA. CDR3 sequence reads: CASSLGQNQPQHF. The CDR3, as DNA: TGTGCCAGCAGCTTAGGGCAGAATCAGCCCCAGCATTTT.

This clonotype was detected many times. The rearrangement links TRBV27 to TRBJ2-7; tentative D call: TRBD2 (6 bases). Looked up from germline, CDR1 is MNHEY and CDR2 is SMNVEV (reference sequence). The V end lost 2 bases, the J end lost 3 bases, and 11 bases lay between the germline ends. The CDR3 has 14 residues. The CDR3 nucleotides read TGTGCCAGCAGTTTAATGGCGGGGTTCTACGAGCAGTACTTC. Translation gives CASSLMAGFYEQYF.

Ten or more counts support this clonotype. V gene TRBV5-1 combines with J gene TRBJ1-1, with D tentatively TRBD1 (5 bases). The germline V gene encodes CDR1 SGHRS and CDR2 YFSETQ. The CDR3 runs 15 residues. Deletions cut 4 bases from V and 0 bases from J, with 13 bases between. CDR3 sequence (DNA): TGCGCCAGCAGCCAATACAGGAACTTGAACACTGAAGCTTTCTTT. Translated, it gives CASSQYRNLNTEAFF.

This clonotype was counted at least ten times. The gene calls are TRBV28 and TRBJ2-3, with D tentatively TRBD2 (6 bases). This CDR3 comprises 15 residues. V lost 6 bases to trimming and J lost 1 base, with 14 bases between them. CDR1 MDHEN and CDR2 SYDVKM come from the germline V gene. CDR3 loop: CASRTLQRGTDTQYF. The CDR3 DNA follows: TGTGCCAGCAGGACACTTCAGCGGGGCACAGATACGCAGTATTTT.